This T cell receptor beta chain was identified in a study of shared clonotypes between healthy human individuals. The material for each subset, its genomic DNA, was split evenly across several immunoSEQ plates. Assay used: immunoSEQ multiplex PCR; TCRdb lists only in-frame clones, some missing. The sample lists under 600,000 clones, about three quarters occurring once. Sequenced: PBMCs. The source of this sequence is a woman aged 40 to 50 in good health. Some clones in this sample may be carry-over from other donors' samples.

CDR3 DNA sequence: TGTGCCAGCAGCGTAGTTCCCGGGGCTAGCCGAAATCGAGAGCAGTTCTTC. It codes for CASSVVPGASRNREQFF. The J gene is TRBJ2-1, the V gene TRBV9; TRBD1 or TRBD2 may be the D gene (5 bases each). This CDR3 is 17 amino acids long. V was trimmed by 0 bases and J by 10 bases, leaving 23 bases between them. Germline V gene data show CDR1 as SGDLS and CDR2 as YYNGEE. Together with reference TRBV9 and TRBJ2-1, the CDR3 gives the full variable domain: DSGVTQTPKHLITATGQRVTLRCSPRSGDLSVYWYQQSLDQGLQFLIQYYNGEERAKGNILERFSAQQFPDLHSELNLSSLELGDSALYFCASSVVPGASRNREQFFGPGTRLTVL.